The clone carrying this TCR beta chain was picked up a small number of times. Antigen specificity is unknown. The data belong to a study of beta chain features in type 1 diabetes. Across the study: Healthy donors and patients had similar age, gender and cell yields. Whole-study results and caveats: Any HLA effect on TCRB rearrangement was left unresolved by small sub-analyses. Moderate but significant shortening of TCRB CDR3s was recorded in all four CD4+ subsets from Type 1 diabetes patients. Naive, central memory and regulatory TCRB repertoires appeared more similar among patients than healthy donors.

CDR3 length: 14 residues. CDR1 is MGHRA and CDR2 is YSYEKL in the germline V gene. Trimming removed 3 bases at V and 3 bases at J, with 11 bases between. What was sequenced were expressed TCRB transcripts, since all of the isolated RNA had been reverse transcribed. Clones were sequenced by immunoSEQ multiplex PCR, and TCRdb holds only the in-frame ones, with some missing. The table lists about 280,000 clones, approximately 15% of them singletons. The sample was naive CD4+ T cells from blood. This chain connects TRBV4-1 to TRBJ1-2; possible D gene TRBD1, 5 bases. The receptor comes from a man aged 18 to 30 with type 1 diabetes. The CDR3 reads CASSQLREDYGYTF. CDR3 DNA: TGCGCCAGCAGCCAGCTCAGGGAGGACTATGGCTACACCTTC.